The following is a T cell receptor beta chain sequence with its context. The repertoire was sequenced with immunoSEQ multiplex PCR; TCRdb's copy has only in-frame clones and lacks some. The data contain roughly 44,000 clones, around 80% of them singletons. In germline, CDR1 is SNHLY, CDR2 FYNNEI. Germline trimming cut 8 bases from V and 0 bases from J; bases unmatched to any gene: 1. The CDR3 runs 13 residues. The record originates from a study of PD-L1 blockade in urothelial cancer. Study-level information: Analysis of blood occurred 3 weeks (second dose) and 6 weeks after treatment start.

The number of samples from each patient was between 1 and 8, taken pretreatment and on-treatment. The rearrangement links TRBV2 to TRBJ2-3; 8 bases align to TRBD2. The sequence was obtained from a man between 65 and 85 years old with urothelial cancer. The sequencing used PBMCs, collected around atezolizumab (anti-PD-L1) treatment. CDR3 sequence reads: CASLAGSTDTQYF. Here the CDR3 DNA reads TGTGCCAGCTTAGCGGGGAGCACAGATACGCAGTATTTT. The full variable domain, completed using reference TRBV2 and TRBJ2-3, is EPEVTQTPSHQVTQMGQEVILRCVPISNHLYFYWYRQILGQKVEFLVSFYNNEISEKSEIFDDQFSVERPDGSNFTLKIRSTKLEDSAMYFCASLAGSTDTQYFGPGTRLTVL.